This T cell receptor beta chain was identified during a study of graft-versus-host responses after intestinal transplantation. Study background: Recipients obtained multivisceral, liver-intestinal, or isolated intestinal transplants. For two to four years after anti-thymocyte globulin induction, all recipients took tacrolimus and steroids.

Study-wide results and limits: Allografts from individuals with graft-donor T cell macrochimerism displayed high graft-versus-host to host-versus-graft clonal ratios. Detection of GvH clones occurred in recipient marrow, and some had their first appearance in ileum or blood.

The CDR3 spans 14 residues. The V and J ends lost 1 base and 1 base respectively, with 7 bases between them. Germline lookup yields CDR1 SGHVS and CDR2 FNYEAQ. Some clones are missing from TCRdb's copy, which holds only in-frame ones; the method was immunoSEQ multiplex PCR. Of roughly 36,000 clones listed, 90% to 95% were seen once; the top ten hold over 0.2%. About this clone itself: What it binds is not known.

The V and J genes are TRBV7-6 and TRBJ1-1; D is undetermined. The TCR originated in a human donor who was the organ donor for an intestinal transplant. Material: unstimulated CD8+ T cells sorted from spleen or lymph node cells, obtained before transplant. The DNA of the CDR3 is TGTGCCAGCAGCTTAGATCCGGGGAACACTGAAGCTTTCTTT. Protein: CASSLDPGNTEAFF.